Ten or more counts support the clone carrying this T cell receptor (beta chain). This sample was taken from a study of patients and donors after allogeneic stem cell transplantation. V lost 4 bases, J lost 2 bases, and 17 bases lay in between. The CDR3 covers 15 residues. The germline CDR1 and CDR2 sequences are DFQATT and SNEGSKA (reference sequence). MiXCR, applied by TCRdb to the RT-PCR reads, yields one record per CDR3 protein. The repertoire holds 920,000 or so distinct CDR3 sequences, 15% to 20% seen once, with around 6% in the top ten. Sequenced material: blood, either unsorted or a sorted T cell fraction (not recorded which). This sequence joins TRBV20-1 and TRBJ1-1, with D possibly matching TRBD1 (5 bases). This receptor was identified in a human donor who was either an allogeneic HSCT recipient or a stem cell or donor lymphocyte infusion donor (not recorded which). It is not recorded whose cells these are; they may come from a transplant donor. Here the CDR3 reads CSANDLGTVNTEAFF. The CDR3 DNA is TGCAGTGCTAACGACCTAGGGACCGTAAACACTGAAGCTTTCTTT.